The entry that follows covers one TCR beta chain sequence. Its antigen is not known. TCRdb's copy holds only in-frame clones and misses some; the assay was immunoSEQ multiplex PCR. The repertoire consists of some 110,000 clones, with 88% occurring once and the leading ten covering 1.5% to 2%. The donors were members of the validation cohort comprising roughly 130 subjects, separate from the approximately 670-subject first cohort. This sample is part of a study of cytomegalovirus exposure and HLA in healthy donors. Trimming stripped 0 bases from V and 4 bases from J, with 18 bases between. This CDR3 comprises 18 residues. Looked up from germline, CDR1 is KGHSH and CDR2 is LQKENI. The study, taken as a whole, reports: Most TCR sequences were seen very rarely across donors, but some public TCRs occurred in many. According to the study, some 160 TCR beta chains were cytomegalovirus-associated.

The gene calls are TRBV18 and TRBJ1-4, with D maybe TRBD1 (5 bases). The TCR was taken from a woman between 18 and 29 years old in good health and CMV-seropositive. Sequencing was done on a sample of PBMCs. Here the CDR3 DNA reads TGTGCCAGCTCACCACCGATGCCAAGGGGCAGCGTTAATGAAAAACTGTTTTTT. It codes for CASSPPMPRGSVNEKLFF.